This T cell receptor (beta chain) was retrieved from a study of T cell responses to AZD1222 COVID-19 vaccine. The protocol was immunoSEQ multiplex PCR, while the TCRdb copy is restricted to in-frame clones and leaves out a portion. The sample includes some 170,000 clones, approximately 92% seen only once; the top ten take under 1.1%. Comment on this clone: Its antigen remains unidentified.

V lost 0 bases to trimming and J lost 8 bases, with 13 bases between them. CDR1 is MNHEY and CDR2 is SVGAGI in the germline V gene. This CDR3 contains 14 residues. Regarding the study as a whole: Repertoire samples came only from after the peak T cell response. Among spike-specific TCRs, nearly half reportedly target unmutated variant regions.

V and J are TRBV6-5 and TRBJ1-2; a weak D match, TRBD1 (5 bases). This material consisted of peripheral blood, taken 28 days after the second dose of the MenACWY control vaccine. The receptor was isolated from an adult who received the MenACWY meningococcal vaccine as a control. CDR3 sequence: CASSYSWGEGGYTF. CDR3 nucleotide sequence: TGTGCCAGCAGTTACTCGTGGGGGGAAGGCGGCTACACCTTC.